This is a list of T cell receptor beta chains from one sample in a study of shared clonotypes between healthy human individuals. This table comes from immunoSEQ multiplex PCR, and its TCRdb copy is limited to in-frame clones, with some not included. The sample comprises approximately 1,000,000 clones, around 77% of which are singletons, and more than 0.85% rests with the top ten. The sequencing sample was made of memory CD4+ T cells from PBMCs. These receptor sequences come from a young man in good health. Some clones in this sample may be carry-over from other donors' samples. Both conserved end residues are part of each CDR3. The D gene is left open where the match is weak. Some rows mark clone size as missing; the rest say once, few, many or name a class of expanded clone.

j_gene: TRBJ2-7; abundance: .; v_gene: TRBV29-1; d_gene: .; CDR3aa: CSVGAGQPYEQYF; CDR3nt: TGCAGCGTTGGGGCCGGACAGCCCTACGAGCAGTACTTC
j_gene: TRBJ2-2; abundance: few; v_gene: TRBV28; d_gene: .; CDR3aa: CASSLVGVRTGELFF; CDR3nt: TGTGCCAGCAGTTTAGTGGGAGTGAGAACCGGGGAGCTGTTTTTT
j_gene: TRBJ1-3; abundance: .; v_gene: TRBV29-1; d_gene: .; CDR3aa: CSAEGQGGSGNTIYF; CDR3nt: TGCAGCGCCGAAGGCCAGGGCGGCTCTGGAAACACCATATATTTT
j_gene: TRBJ2-2; abundance: .; v_gene: TRBV11-3; d_gene: TRBD1; CDR3aa: CASSRQGGGELFF; CDR3nt: TGTGCCAGCAGCCGACAGGGCGGCGGGGAGCTGTTTTTT
j_gene: TRBJ1-2; abundance: .; v_gene: TRBV27; d_gene: TRBD1; CDR3aa: CASSYRGQDNYGYTF; CDR3nt: TGTGCCAGCAGTTACCGCGGACAGGATAACTATGGCTACACCTTC
j_gene: TRBJ2-3; abundance: .; v_gene: TRBV9; d_gene: .; CDR3aa: CASSPQGGGYTDTQYF; CDR3nt: TGTGCCAGCAGCCCCCAGGGGGGAGGGTACACAGATACGCAGTATTTT
j_gene: TRBJ2-7; abundance: once; v_gene: TRBV7-2; d_gene: .; CDR3aa: CASSLTTYEQYF; CDR3nt: TGTGCCAGCAGCCTCACCACATACGAGCAGTACTTC
j_gene: TRBJ1-5; abundance: few; v_gene: TRBV25-1; d_gene: TRBD1; CDR3aa: CASSGTGGYQPQHF; CDR3nt: TGTGCCAGTTCCGGGACAGGGGGCTATCAGCCCCAGCATTTT
j_gene: TRBJ2-4; abundance: .; v_gene: TRBV27; d_gene: TRBD1; CDR3aa: CASSLEGASQNIQYF; CDR3nt: TGTGCCAGCAGTTTAGAGGGGGCTAGTCAAAACATTCAGTACTTC
j_gene: TRBJ1-2; abundance: many; v_gene: TRBV6-1; d_gene: .; CDR3aa: CASRFQADYGYTF; CDR3nt: TGTGCCAGCAGGTTCCAGGCTGACTATGGCTACACCTTC
j_gene: TRBJ2-1; abundance: .; v_gene: TRBV4-2; d_gene: .; CDR3aa: CASSQEWHPDNEQFF; CDR3nt: TGTGCCAGCAGCCAAGAGTGGCATCCTGACAATGAGCAGTTCTTC
j_gene: TRBJ1-5; abundance: .; v_gene: TRBV6-6; d_gene: .; CDR3aa: CASRPYRNQPQHF; CDR3nt: TGTGCCAGCAGACCATACAGAAATCAGCCCCAGCATTTT
j_gene: TRBJ1-5; abundance: .; v_gene: TRBV6-6; d_gene: .; CDR3aa: CASAPEGGVQPQHF; CDR3nt: TGTGCCAGCGCCCCCGAGGGGGGGGTTCAGCCCCAGCATTTT
j_gene: TRBJ1-6; abundance: .; v_gene: TRBV2; d_gene: .; CDR3aa: CASSEGGGLNSYNSPLHF; CDR3nt: TGTGCCAGCAGTGAAGGGGGGGGCCTAAACTCCTATAATTCACCCCTCCACTTT
j_gene: TRBJ2-2; abundance: .; v_gene: TRBV10-3; d_gene: .; CDR3aa: CAISENTGELFF; CDR3nt: TGTGCCATCAGTGAGAACACCGGGGAGCTGTTTTTT
j_gene: TRBJ2-7; abundance: .; v_gene: TRBV21-1; d_gene: .; CDR3aa: CASSKEKRAASYEQYF; CDR3nt: TGTGCCAGCAGCAAAGAAAAAAGGGCCGCCTCCTACGAGCAGTACTTC
j_gene: TRBJ2-1; abundance: few; v_gene: TRBV18; d_gene: .; CDR3aa: CASSPLGTDNEQFF; CDR3nt: TGTGCCAGCTCACCACTCGGGACCGACAATGAGCAGTTCTTC
j_gene: TRBJ2-7; abundance: once; v_gene: TRBV2; d_gene: TRBD1; CDR3aa: CANRDRGGEQYF; CDR3nt: TGTGCCAACAGGGACAGGGGCGGAGAGCAGTACTTC